This TCR beta chain was sequenced in a study of CD8 T cells in ankylosing spondylitis. Points from the study as a whole: Disease-linked clones had a CD8+ phenotype and relatively low frequency in peripheral blood. Ankylosing spondylitis blood appeared to be characterized by a TCR beta motif of eight highly homologous variants. Prior work had noted some motif variants in reactive arthritis blood and synovial fluid. Matched synovial fluid from ankylosing spondylitis patients was reported to be enriched for disease-linked clones.

Details on this clonotype: Its antigen is not identified.

Each TCR beta library was made by quantitative 5'-RACE that incorporated molecular barcodes. TCRdb redid the calling of the 5' RACE reads with MiXCR, one entry per CDR3 protein. The sample contains approximately 300,000 distinct CDR3 sequences, 8% of which appear only once. Germline values: CDR1 SGHRS, CDR2 YFSETQ. With V trimmed by 4 bases and J by 9 bases, 10 bases remained unmatched. The CDR3 has 15 amino acids. The chain couples TRBV5-1 to TRBJ2-1, with 10 bases lining up with TRBD2. Source material: blood, either unsorted or a sorted T cell fraction (not recorded which). This TCR derives from a male donor with ankylosing spondylitis. The CDR3 DNA is TGCGCCAGCAGCCCCGGACTAGCGGAGGGGGGTGAGCAGTTCTTC. Translated, it gives CASSPGLAEGGEQFF.